The 3 T cell receptor beta chains below come from one sample, sequenced in a study of blood T cell repertoires in COVID-19. Here immunoSEQ multiplex PCR was the method, and the copy in TCRdb shows in-frame clones only, minus some. The repertoire includes some 190,000 clones, roughly 84% of them detected once, and roughly 10% sits in the top ten. What was sequenced was peripheral blood. The receptor source for this set is a woman older than 75 with active or convalescent COVID-19.

The chain combines TRBV6-1 with TRBJ2-2; possibly TRBD1 for D (6 bases). The CDR3 loop spans 12 amino acids. CDR1 and CDR2 from the germline V gene are MNHNS and SASEGT. With 6 bases removed from V and 8 bases from J, the gap between germline ends came to 10 bases. The CDR3 DNA reads TGTGCCAGCAGCCCCAGGGGAGGGGAGCTGTTTTTT. It encodes CASSPRGGELFF.

This clone appeared once. The V and J genes are TRBV5-1 and TRBJ1-3, with 9 bases fitting TRBD1. V lost 4 bases and J lost 3; bases outside the gene matches: 8. The CDR3 sequence is 16 residues long. Germline-derived CDR1 and CDR2 are SGHRS and YFSETQ. The CDR3 nucleotides are TGCGCCAGCAGCCCCCGGGACAGGGCTTATGGAAACACCATATATTTT. This sequence encodes CASSPRDRAYGNTIYF.

The chain recombines TRBV3-1 (or the pseudogene TRBV3-2) with TRBJ1-3, with a possible D match to TRBD1 (6 bases). The V gene's germline CDR1 is LGHDT and CDR2 YNNKEL (reference sequence). Trimming left V 6 bases short and J 0 bases short, with 15 bases between. The length of the CDR3 is 16 residues. The CDR3 coding sequence is TGTGCCAGCAGTCTTCAAACAGGGAGCTCTGGAAACACCATATATTTT. Residues: CASSLQTGSSGNTIYF.